One sample yielded the 26 T cell receptor beta chains listed below, sequenced in a study of technical replicates of blood from a few donors. Some clones are missing from TCRdb's copy, which holds only in-frame ones; the method was immunoSEQ multiplex PCR. The table records some 94,000 clones, about 96% of them present only once. Sequencing was carried out using T cells isolated from PBMCs. The receptors here all came from a human donor in good health.

J is TRBJ1-1 and V is TRBV6-1, with D tentatively TRBD1 (6 bases). This CDR3 contains 14 residues. Germline assignment: CDR1 MNHNS and CDR2 SASEGT. Trimming removed 10 bases from V and 5 bases from J, with 20 bases in between. The DNA for the CDR3 is TGTGCCACCTACAGGGAGACCCTGGGGACTGAAGCTTTCTTT. It codes for CATYRETLGTEAFF.

This clone was recorded only once. This chain connects TRBV6-6 to TRBJ2-5; 7 nucleotides align to TRBD2. Looked up from germline, CDR1 is MNHNY and CDR2 is SVGAGI (reference sequence). The CDR3 totals 16 residues. With V trimmed by 0 bases and J by 5 bases, 9 bases remained unmatched. Here the CDR3 reads CASSYSLSGGWETQYF. As DNA, the CDR3 is TGTGCCAGCAGTTACTCTCTCTCGGGAGGATGGGAGACCCAGTACTTC.

V gene TRBV2 combines with J gene TRBJ2-3; 7 nucleotides align to TRBD1. Germline loops: CDR1 SNHLY, CDR2 FYNNEI. This CDR3 spans 15 amino acids. The V and J ends lost 3 bases and 0 bases, in that order; junction bases with no gene match: 3. For the CDR3, the DNA is TGTGCCAGCAGTGAGGGACAGACAAGCACAGATACGCAGTATTTT. This sequence encodes CASSEGQTSTDTQYF.

This chain uses TRBV7-3 with TRBJ2-3; no clear D gene. The CDR3 spans 14 residues. V dropped 5 bases and J dropped 0 bases, with 9 bases sitting between them. The germline V gene has CDR1 SGHTA and CDR2 FQGTGA. CDR3 DNA: TGTGCCAGCAGCCCCGGTTTTAGCACAGATACGCAGTATTTT. Protein: CASSPGFSTDTQYF.

The chain has TRBV30 and TRBJ1-1, with 8 bases lining up with TRBD1. Per germline, CDR1 GTSNPN and CDR2 SVGIG (reference sequence). The V and J ends lost 2 bases and 5 bases, in that order; junction bases with no gene match: 7. The CDR3 is made up of 14 amino acids. This CDR3 reads CAWSRGQGQTEAFF. The DNA of the CDR3 is TGTGCCTGGAGTCGAGGACAGGGCCAGACTGAAGCTTTCTTT.

The V and J genes are TRBV18 and TRBJ1-2, with D unresolved. The germline V gene has CDR1 KGHSH and CDR2 LQKENI. This CDR3 comprises 12 residues. V lost 6 bases, J lost 6 bases, and 11 bases lay in between. The CDR3 region is CASSFEGDGYTF. As DNA, the CDR3 is TGTGCCAGCTCCTTCGAGGGTGATGGCTACACCTTC.

This chain uses TRBV7-3 with TRBJ2-3, with D maybe TRBD2 (5 bases). The germline V gene encodes CDR1 SGHTA and CDR2 FQGTGA. This CDR3 has 12 amino acids. The ends were cut back, 4 bases at V and 6 bases at J, with 8 bases in the middle. In DNA form, the CDR3 reads TGTGCCAGCAGCTCAAGAGGGGATACGCAGTATTTT. This codes for CASSSRGDTQYF. The variable domain in full, with the rest retrieved from reference TRBV7-3 and TRBJ2-3, is GAGVSQTPSNKVTEKGKYVELRCDPISGHTALYWYRQSLGQGPEFLIYFQGTGAADDSGLPNDRFFAVRPEGSVSTLKIQRTERGDSAVYLCASSSRGDTQYFGPGTRLTVL.

This clone was detected only once. The chain employs TRBV6-5 and TRBJ2-2; 8 bases align to TRBD1. CDR3 length equals 16 residues. In germline, CDR1 is MNHEY, CDR2 SVGAGI. Losses at the gene ends were 2 bases for V and 3 bases for J; bases not matched to a gene: 5. As DNA, the CDR3 is TGTGCCAGCAGTTACCCGGCGACAGGGGACACCGGGGAGCTGTTTTTT. This codes for CASSYPATGDTGELFF.

The rearrangement links TRBV2 to TRBJ2-3, with 9 bases lining up with TRBD1. The germline gives CDR1 SNHLY, CDR2 FYNNEI. The trim removed 5 bases at V and 4 bases at J, leaving 7 bases unmatched. This CDR3 region has 15 residues. The CDR3 DNA sequence: TGTGCCAGCAGTCTGACAGGGGGGTACGCAGATACGCAGTATTTT. Its translation: CASSLTGGYADTQYF.

The chain carries TRBV29-1 and TRBJ2-2; 7 positions match TRBD1. This CDR3 spans 14 amino acids. Trimming cost V 1 base and J 5 bases; bases outside gene matches: 4. Germline lookup yields CDR1 SQVTM and CDR2 ANQGSEA. The CDR3 region has the DNA TGCAGCGTTGAAGGACAGGGAGAAACCGGGGAGCTGTTTTTT. Translated: CSVEGQGETGELFF.

This clone was recorded a few times. J is TRBJ1-2 and V is TRBV28; D is uncertain. Germline values: CDR1 MDHEN, CDR2 SYDVKM. The CDR3 sequence is 11 residues long. Trimming left V 6 bases short and J 9 bases short, with 11 bases between. The CDR3 loop reads CASSTLFSYTF. The CDR3, as DNA: TGTGCCAGCAGCACCCTATTCAGCTACACCTTC.

The chain uses TRBV14 and TRBJ2-5; D uncertain. The V end was cut by 0 bases, the J end by 5 bases, with 10 bases between. The CDR3 consists of 14 residues. The germline CDR1 and CDR2 sequences are SGHDN and FVKESK. As DNA, the CDR3 is TGTGCCAGCAGCCAAGAAGCGTATTTGGAGACCCAGTACTTC. This gives the protein CASSQEAYLETQYF.

This rearrangement joins TRBV13 to TRBJ2-7; 8 nucleotides agree with TRBD2. The CDR3 covers 15 residues. In germline, CDR1 is PRHDT, CDR2 FYEKMQ (reference sequence). Trimming cost V 5 bases and J 7 bases; bases outside gene matches: 13. In DNA form, the CDR3 reads TGTGCCAGCAGCGCGGGGGCGGGAGGAGGTCGGGAGCAGTACTTC. It codes for CASSAGAGGGREQYF.

The chain has TRBV19 and TRBJ2-1; 7 bases map to TRBD2. V shed 6 bases, J shed 2 bases, and the junction held 7 bases outside the gene matches. The CDR3 has 15 residues. CDR1 and CDR2 from the germline V gene are LNHDA and SQIVND (reference sequence). The CDR3 loop reads CASSLPGGPYNEQFF. CDR3 sequence (DNA): TGTGCCAGTAGCCTACCGGGAGGCCCCTACAATGAGCAGTTCTTC.

This sequence joins TRBV7-9 and TRBJ2-3; TRBD2 might be the D (6 bases). Germline loops: CDR1 SEHNR, CDR2 FQNEAQ (reference sequence). This CDR3 region has 15 residues. The V end was cut by 5 bases, the J end by 4 bases, with 16 bases between. CDR3 region: CASSQPPGLSDTQYF. CDR3 coding DNA: TGTGCCAGCAGCCAGCCTCCGGGACTCTCAGATACGCAGTATTTT. Filled out from reference TRBV7-9 and TRBJ2-3, the complete variable domain reads DTGVSQNPRHKITKRGQNVTFRCDPISEHNRLYWYRQTLGQGPEFLTYFQNEAQLEKSRLLSDRFSAERPKGSFSTLEIQRTEQGDSAMYLCASSQPPGLSDTQYFGPGTRLTVL.

V is TRBV9 and J is TRBJ1-2; 9 bases map to TRBD1. Per germline, CDR1 SGDLS and CDR2 YYNGEE. V was pared by 4 bases and J by 7 bases, with 11 bases of the junction left unmatched. The CDR3 covers 15 residues. CDR3 nucleotides: TGTGCCAGCAGCCCATCCCTACAGGGGGCAAGTGGCTACACCTTC. Translating it yields CASSPSLQGASGYTF.

CDR3 amino acids: CASSLQGYDTEAFF. The CDR3 DNA follows: TGTGCCAGCAGTTTACAGGGGTATGACACTGAAGCTTTCTTT. The chain is built from TRBV27 and TRBJ1-1; possibly TRBD1 for D (6 bases). This CDR3 has 14 residues. With 2 bases removed from V and 3 bases from J, the gap between germline ends came to 10 bases. CDR1 and CDR2 (germline): MNHEY, SMNVEV (reference sequence).

The rearrangement joins TRBV19 to TRBJ1-1; D may be TRBD1 (5 bases). Per germline, CDR1 LNHDA and CDR2 SQIVND (reference sequence). CDR3 length: 15 amino acids. V lost 3 bases and J lost 5, with 16 bases in between. CDR3 region: CASSMRRDGGTEAFF. The CDR3 DNA reads TGTGCCAGTAGTATGAGGAGGGACGGGGGTACTGAAGCTTTCTTT.

The CDR3: CASSEAQEGGKAEQYF. The CDR3 DNA is TGTGCCAGCAGTGAAGCGCAAGAGGGAGGTAAAGCCGAGCAGTACTTC. The chain links TRBV6-1 to TRBJ2-7; D perhaps matches TRBD2 (6 bases). The V end lost 0 bases, the J end lost 6 bases, and 18 bases lay between the germline ends. The CDR3 is made up of 16 amino acids. The germline CDR1 and CDR2 sequences are MNHNS and SASEGT.

The chain links TRBV2 to TRBJ1-4; TRBD1 matches at 7 bases. Losses at the gene ends were 7 bases for V and 5 bases for J; bases not matched to a gene: 10. The CDR3 is 15 residues long. Germline V gene lookup returns CDR1 SNHLY and CDR2 FYNNEI. The CDR3 region has the DNA TGTGCCAGCACGACCACAGGGGCGGCAAATGAAAAACTGTTTTTT. Translated, it gives CASTTTGAANEKLFF. Based on the CDR3 plus reference TRBV2 and TRBJ1-4, the full variable domain is EPEVTQTPSHQVTQMGQEVILRCVPISNHLYFYWYRQILGQKVEFLVSFYNNEISEKSEIFDDQFSVERPDGSNFTLKIRSTKLEDSAMYFCASTTTGAANEKLFFGSGTQLSVL.

This chain joins TRBV27 and TRBJ1-4; 7 nucleotides agree with TRBD1. The germline CDR1 and CDR2 sequences are MNHEY and SMNVEV (reference sequence). The trim removed 10 bases at V and 4 bases at J, leaving 6 bases unmatched. The CDR3 contains 13 residues. The chain's CDR3 is CATRGQLNEKLFF. CDR3 coding DNA: TGTGCCACCCGGGGACAGCTTAATGAAAAACTGTTTTTT. Supplemented by reference TRBV27 and TRBJ1-4, the full variable domain reads EAQVTQNPRYLITVTGKKLTVTCSQNMNHEYMSWYRQDPGLGLRQIYYSMNVEVTDKGDVPEGYKVSRKEKRNFPLILESPSPNQTSLYFCATRGQLNEKLFFGSGTQLSVL.

This sequence joins TRBV4-3 and TRBJ2-1; possibly TRBD2 for D (5 bases). The ends were cut back, 0 bases at V and 8 bases at J, with 8 bases in the middle. Looked up from germline, CDR1 is LGHNA and CDR2 is YSLEER. The CDR3 covers 13 residues. DNA for the CDR3: TGCGCCAGCAGCCAAGATATGAGGGATGAGCAGTTCTTC. It specifies CASSQDMRDEQFF.

The chain recombines TRBV29-1 with TRBJ2-7; perhaps TRBD1 as D (5 bases). CDR3 size: 13 residues. Germline-derived CDR1 and CDR2 are SQVTM and ANQGSEA. Trimming removed 6 bases from V and 2 bases from J, with 14 bases in between. As DNA, the CDR3 is TGCAGCGTAATAACGGACACTACCTACGAGCAGTACTTC. Protein sequence: CSVITDTTYEQYF.

In its sample, this clone was seen a few times. The chain recombines TRBV19 with TRBJ2-4, with TRBD1 matching 8 bases. Germline-derived CDR1 and CDR2 are LNHDA and SQIVND (reference sequence). The CDR3 has 19 amino acids. V was pared by 1 base and J by 8 bases, with 19 bases of the junction left unmatched. As DNA, the CDR3 is TGTGCCAGTAGTATAGCCCGTACCTATTCCCGGGACAGGTTATACATTCAGTACTTC. Protein: CASSIARTYSRDRLYIQYF.

The CDR3 sequence is CSVAGSGRSETQYF. Written as DNA, the CDR3 is TGCAGCGTTGCAGGTAGCGGGAGGTCAGAGACCCAGTACTTC. The genes are TRBV29-1 and TRBJ2-5, with 10 positions matching TRBD2. The CDR3 spans 14 residues. J was trimmed by 4 bases and V by 4 bases; bases with no gene match: 6. CDR1 SQVTM and CDR2 ANQGSEA come from the germline V gene.

In this sample, this clone turned up once. V gene TRBV2 combines with J gene TRBJ1-5; weak D call: TRBD1 (6 bases). Per germline, CDR1 SNHLY and CDR2 FYNNEI. Trimming took off 2 bases at V and 5 bases at J, with 10 bases between the two ends. The CDR3 has 14 residues. The DNA of the CDR3 is TGTGCCAGCAGTGAAAATCCAGGGGATCAGCCCCAGCATTTT. This sequence encodes CASSENPGDQPQHF.